The subject of this entry is one T cell receptor (beta chain). This sample is drawn from a study of blood T cell repertoires in COVID-19. Study summary: Samples came from the United States, Italy and Spain, spanning acute and convalescent COVID-19.

In the original analysis: Amplifying reference gene primers gave estimates of nucleated cell counts. Sequencing was performed with immunoSEQ multiplex PCR; in TCRdb, only in-frame clones are kept and a portion is missing. V, J and clone size derive from that table, while D and trimming were established from the DNA sequence. The sample lists more than 55,000 clones, around 80% occurring once. From germline, CDR1 is SGHTA and CDR2 FQGNSA. V shed 5 bases and J 8 bases; nucleotides not matched to a gene: 5. The CDR3 runs to 13 residues. The clonotype comes from a human donor in a cohort sampled during active COVID-19. The chain couples TRBV7-2 to TRBJ1-5; 8 bases line up with TRBD1. Specimen: peripheral blood. The CDR3 loop is CASSGQGREPQHF. The CDR3, as DNA: TGTGCCAGCAGCGGACAGGGCAGGGAGCCCCAGCATTTT.